This T cell receptor beta chain was sequenced for a study of blood T cell repertoires in COVID-19. Sequenced by immunoSEQ multiplex PCR; TCRdb stores in-frame clones only, minus some. The sample records 150,000 to 200,000 clones, roughly 83% being singletons. The junction had 4 bases not matched to a gene; V was cut back by 5 bases and J by 9 bases. The CDR3 loop spans 14 amino acids. Germline CDR1 is SGHTA and CDR2 is FQGNSA. Sequencing input: PBMCs or T cells enriched from blood (not recorded which). V is TRBV7-2 and J is TRBJ1-6; 10 positions match TRBD1. The receptor's source is a man in his 70s who had been exposed to COVID-19. This chain's CDR3 is CASSLTGGGSPLHF. CDR3 coding DNA: TGTGCCAGCAGCCTGACAGGGGGCGGTTCACCCCTCCACTTT.